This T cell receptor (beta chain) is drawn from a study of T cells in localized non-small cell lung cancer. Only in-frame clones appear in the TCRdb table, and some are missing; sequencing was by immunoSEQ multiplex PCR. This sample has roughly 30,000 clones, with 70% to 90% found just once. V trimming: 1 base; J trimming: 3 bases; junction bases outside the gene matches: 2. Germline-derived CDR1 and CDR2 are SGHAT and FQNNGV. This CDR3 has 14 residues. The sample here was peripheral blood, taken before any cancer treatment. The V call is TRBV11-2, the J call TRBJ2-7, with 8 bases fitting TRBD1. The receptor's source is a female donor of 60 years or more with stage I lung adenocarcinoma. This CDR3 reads CASSLAGGSYEQYF. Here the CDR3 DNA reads TGTGCCAGCAGCTTAGCAGGGGGCAGCTACGAGCAGTACTTC.